This entry lists 32 T cell receptor beta chains sequenced from one sample in a study of OX40 agonist ivuxolimab in advanced cancers. Using immunoSEQ multiplex PCR, the repertoire was profiled, and TCRdb retains in-frame clones only, with some absent. Of 65,000 to 85,000 clones listed, around four fifths are singletons. The sample was CD4+ or CD8+ T cells sorted from blood, taken in a trial of the OX40 agonist ivuxolimab. The receptors were gathered from an adult with an advanced solid tumor such as melanoma, head and neck, liver or kidney cancer.

This clone was detected only a few times. V usage is TRBV11-3 and J usage is TRBJ1-2; no definite D call. This CDR3 spans 14 amino acids. V was clipped by 0 bases and J by 3 bases, with 8 bases between them. From germline, CDR1 is SGHNT and CDR2 YENEEA. In nucleotides, the CDR3 is TGTGCCAGCAGCTTAGATGGCCAGGACTATGGCTACACCTTC. It yields the protein CASSLDGQDYGYTF. The full variable domain, in which reference TRBV11-3 and TRBJ1-2 provide the parts outside the CDR3, is EAGVVQSPRYKIIEKKQPVAFWCNPISGHNTLYWYLQNLGQGPELLIRYENEEAVDDSQLPKDRFSAERLKGVDSTLKIQPAELGDSAVYLCASSLDGQDYGYTFGSGTRLTVV.

The V gene is TRBV7-3, the J gene TRBJ2-5; 8 bases agree with TRBD1. After removal of 6 bases from V and 2 bases from J, the junction contained 11 bases not matched to a gene. CDR3 size: 16 residues. The germline gives CDR1 SGHTA, CDR2 FQGTGA. The chain's CDR3 is CASSLNQGAGQETQYF. The CDR3 DNA sequence: TGTGCCAGCAGTCTTAACCAGGGGGCGGGGCAAGAGACCCAGTACTTC.

This clone came up a few times. Sequence at one end of the junction differs from germline and may be a read error. This chain links TRBV6-5 with TRBJ2-7; the match to TRBD1 covers 7 bases. The CDR3 extends over 13 amino acids. The V gene's germline CDR1 is MNHEY and CDR2 SVGAGI. The CDR3 DNA reads as TGTGCCAGCAGCCCCGCGCAGGACCTTCCCAGGGGGTTC. This gives the protein CASSPAQDLPRGF.

This clone was observed a few times. The chain employs TRBV16 and TRBJ2-7, with D maybe TRBD1 (6 bases). The CDR3 totals 13 residues. Looked up from germline, CDR1 is KGHSY and CDR2 is FQNENV. Deletions cut 3 bases from V and 2 bases from J, with 8 bases between. CDR3 coding DNA: TGTGCCAGCAGCCAGCAGGGGACCTACGAGCAGTACTTC. It specifies CASSQQGTYEQYF. The full variable domain, in which reference TRBV16 and TRBJ2-7 provide the parts outside the CDR3, is GEEVAQTPKHLVRGEGQKAKLYCAPIKGHSYVFWYQQVLKNEFKFLISFQNENVFDETGMPKERFSAKCLPNSPCSLEIQATKLEDSAVYFCASSQQGTYEQYFGPGTRLTVT.

This chain joins TRBV5-1 and TRBJ1-1, with 12 bases that match TRBD1. CDR3 size: 15 residues. V shed 5 bases, J shed 4 bases, and the junction held 6 bases outside the gene matches. CDR1 is SGHRS and CDR2 is YFSETQ in the germline V gene. The CDR3 bases are TGCGCCAGCAGGGGACAGGGGGCGGTGGTCACTGAAGCTTTCTTT. Translation: CASRGQGAVVTEAFF.

The J gene is TRBJ1-2, the V gene TRBV5-8; D gene ambiguous. The CDR3 runs 13 residues. Trimming cost V 5 bases and J 6 bases, with 14 bases left between them. Germline V gene lookup returns CDR1 SGHTS and CDR2 YDEGEE. CDR3 in amino acids: CASRRGISDGYTF. The CDR3, as DNA: TGTGCCAGCAGACGTGGGATCTCAGATGGCTACACCTTC.

This clone appeared a few times. This chain joins TRBV30 and TRBJ1-1; D is unclear. This CDR3 contains 13 residues. The germline V gene has CDR1 GTSNPN and CDR2 SVGIG (reference sequence). The V end was cut by 5 bases, the J end by 6 bases, with 16 bases between. The CDR3 loop reads CAWDWGGGAEAFF. CDR3 nucleotides: TGTGCCTGGGATTGGGGAGGCGGCGCTGAAGCTTTCTTT.

The rearrangement links TRBV29-1 to TRBJ1-2, with a tentative D call TRBD1 (6 bases). Trimming cost V 7 bases and J 8 bases, with 14 bases left between them. This CDR3 contains 11 residues. Germline lookup yields CDR1 SQVTM and CDR2 ANQGSEA. The CDR3 DNA reads TGCAGCGGACTCAGGGGCCTGGGCTACACCTTC. Amino acid sequence: CSGLRGLGYTF. Complete variable domain (other parts from reference TRBV29-1 and TRBJ1-2): SAVISQKPSRDICQRGTSLTIQCQVDSQVTMMFWYRQQPGQSLTLIATANQGSEATYESGFVIDKFPISRPNLTFSTLTVSNMSPEDSSIYLCSGLRGLGYTFGSGTRLTVV.

The chain uses TRBV19 and TRBJ1-5; D possibly corresponds to TRBD1 (6 bases). The CDR3 is 13 residues long. The germline CDR1 and CDR2 sequences are LNHDA and SQIVND (reference sequence). Trimming shortened V by 2 bases and J by 16 bases, and 18 bases separated the two germline ends. CDR3 amino acids: CASSITGGGHEHF. DNA of the CDR3: TGTGCCAGTAGTATAACGGGCGGGGGGCACGAACATTTT.

The rearrangement links TRBV10-2 to TRBJ2-7; 10 nucleotides match TRBD2. The V gene's germline CDR1 is WSHSY and CDR2 SAAADI. This CDR3 comprises 16 residues. V dropped 5 bases and J dropped 6; count of bases not matched to a gene: 13. The CDR3: CASSKALGTSASEQYF. In nucleotides, the CDR3 is TGCGCCAGCAGTAAAGCTCTTGGGACTAGCGCCAGCGAGCAGTACTTC.

This sequence joins TRBV7-2 and TRBJ2-7; TRBD1 matches 9 bases. The ends lost 1 base at V and 5 bases at J; junction bases unmatched: 6. This CDR3 contains 15 residues. Germline V gene data show CDR1 as SGHTA and CDR2 as FQGNSA. The CDR3 DNA follows: TGTGCCAGCAGCTTAGACGGGACAGGGTTCCACGAGCAGTACTTC. Its protein product is CASSLDGTGFHEQYF. The whole variable domain, remainder taken from reference TRBV7-2 and TRBJ2-7, is GAGVSQSPSNKVTEKGKDVELRCDPISGHTALYWYRQSLGQGLEFLIYFQGNSAPDKSGLPSDRFSAERTGGSVSTLTIQRTQQEDSAVYLCASSLDGTGFHEQYFGPGTRLTVT.

The chain couples TRBV5-1 to TRBJ2-5; maybe TRBD2 (5 bases). Germline CDR1 is SGHRS and CDR2 is YFSETQ. The CDR3 sequence is 16 residues long. Trimming took off 0 bases at V and 7 bases at J, with 19 bases between the two ends. The CDR3 reads CASSLDLGREGGTQYF. The CDR3 DNA sequence: TGCGCCAGCAGCTTGGATTTGGGCCGCGAGGGTGGGACCCAGTACTTC. The full variable domain, its missing parts supplied by reference TRBV5-1 and TRBJ2-5, is KAGVTQTPRYLIKTRGQQVTLSCSPISGHRSVSWYQQTPGQGLQFLFEYFSETQRNKGNFPGRFSGRQFSNSRSEMNVSTLELGDSALYLCASSLDLGREGGTQYFGPGTRLLVL.

Only a few counts were recorded for this clone. The CDR3 coding sequence is TGTGCCAGTAGAAAACAGGGGCATAACACCGGGGAGCTGTTTTTT. It is translated as CASRKQGHNTGELFF. This chain links TRBV7-9 with TRBJ2-2; 7 bases agree with TRBD1. CDR1 is SEHNR, CDR2 FQNEAQ, per germline (reference sequence). The CDR3 length is 15 residues. V lost 9 bases and J lost 2; bases outside the gene matches: 9.

This clone came up a few times. J is TRBJ1-5 and V is TRBV19; D perhaps matches TRBD1 (6 bases). V was shortened by 7 bases and J by 3 bases, with 13 bases between the two germline ends. This CDR3 comprises 14 residues. Germline V gene lookup returns CDR1 LNHDA and CDR2 SQIVND (reference sequence). The CDR3 reads CASTPDRYNQPQHF. The CDR3 region has the DNA TGTGCCAGTACCCCAGACAGGTACAATCAGCCCCAGCATTTT.

The chain couples TRBV7-2 to TRBJ2-7; D not certain. The CDR3 covers 13 residues. V was clipped by 4 bases and J by 3 bases, with 10 bases between them. Germline CDR1 is SGHTA and CDR2 is FQGNSA. This chain's CDR3 is CASSSSSYYEQYF. The CDR3 DNA reads TGTGCCAGCAGCTCCTCGTCCTACTACGAGCAGTACTTC.

The V and J genes are TRBV6-5 and TRBJ1-1; D unresolved. Germline V gives CDR1 MNHEY, CDR2 SVGAGI. The V end was cut by 4 bases, the J end by 8 bases, with 14 bases between. The CDR3 runs to 13 residues. CDR3 DNA sequence: TGTGCCAGCAGTTTCACCGGGATGGGGGAAGCTTTCTTT. Protein sequence: CASSFTGMGEAFF.

This rearrangement joins TRBV11-3 to TRBJ1-2; D ambiguous. V lost 5 bases, J lost 4 bases, and 11 bases lay in between. The CDR3 totals 13 residues. Germline values: CDR1 SGHNT, CDR2 YENEEA. CDR3 sequence reads: CASSPTLGYGYTF. CDR3 nucleotides: TGTGCCAGCAGCCCAACTTTGGGCTATGGCTACACCTTC. The variable domain in full, completed from reference TRBV11-3 and TRBJ1-2, reads EAGVVQSPRYKIIEKKQPVAFWCNPISGHNTLYWYLQNLGQGPELLIRYENEEAVDDSQLPKDRFSAERLKGVDSTLKIQPAELGDSAVYLCASSPTLGYGYTFGSGTRLTVV.

For this clone: The sample contains more than one DNA sequence encoding this CDR3. CDR3: CASSLQGGQPQHF. The CDR3 DNA follows: TGTGCCAGCAGCCTACAGGGGGGTCAGCCCCAGCATTTT. The gene calls are TRBV7-3 and TRBJ1-5; 8 bases align to TRBD1. Germline CDR1 reads SGHTA; CDR2 reads FQGTGA. This CDR3 is 13 amino acids long. With 5 bases clipped from V and 6 bases from J, the junction kept 3 bases outside the gene matches.

The chain joins TRBV7-3 to TRBJ2-7, with D perhaps matching TRBD2 (5 bases). The CDR3 runs to 12 residues. CDR1 and CDR2 from the germline V gene are SGHTA and FQGTGA. V was cut by 4 bases and J by 7 bases, with 11 bases left in between. The CDR3 sequence is CASSSVSGEQYF. In DNA form, the CDR3 reads TGTGCCAGCAGCTCTGTCTCGGGAGAGCAGTACTTC.

The chain is built from TRBV2 and TRBJ2-7; TRBD1 or TRBD2 may be the D gene (5 bases each). Per the germline V gene, CDR1 is SNHLY and CDR2 is FYNNEI. V shed 6 bases and J shed 4 bases, with 16 bases lying between them. This CDR3 has 14 amino acids. DNA for the CDR3: TGTGCCAGCAGCGTCAGTTTGGGGGATTACGAGCAGTACTTC. Encoded protein: CASSVSLGDYEQYF.

Turning to this clone: One end of the junction fails to match germline, which may point to a read error. The chain combines TRBV2 with TRBJ2-1; the D is unclear. The CDR3 is 14 amino acids. Germline V gene lookup returns CDR1 SNHLY and CDR2 FYNNEI. The CDR3 region has the DNA TGTGCCAGCAGGGAAGGGATATCCTACAATGAGCAGTTCTTC. Amino acids: CASREGISYNEQFF. The full variable domain, its missing parts supplied by reference TRBV2 and TRBJ2-1, is EPEVTQTPSHQVTQMGQEVILRCVPISNHLYFYWYRQILGQKVEFLVSFYNNEISEKSEIFDDQFSVERPDGSNFTLKIRSTKLEDSAMYFCASREGISYNEQFFGPGTRLTVL.

The chain employs TRBV6-5 and TRBJ2-6; D ambiguous. The germline V gene has CDR1 MNHEY and CDR2 SVGAGI. Deletions cut 5 bases from V and 0 bases from J, with 8 bases between. CDR3 length: 15 amino acids. The CDR3 sequence: CASSTLSSGANVLTF. CDR3 in DNA: TGTGCCAGCAGTACTCTGAGCTCTGGGGCCAACGTCCTGACTTTC.

This chain connects TRBV7-3 to TRBJ2-3, with D perhaps TRBD1 (6 bases). Trimming cost V 5 bases and J 3 bases, with 9 bases left between them. The CDR3 has 13 residues. Germline CDR1 reads SGHTA; CDR2 reads FQGTGA. The CDR3 loop reads CASSTQGTDTQYF. The DNA for the CDR3 is TGTGCCAGCAGCACACAGGGAACAGATACGCAGTATTTT.

The chain is built from TRBV6-5 and TRBJ1-2; D might be TRBD1 (5 bases). V lost 0 bases, J lost 8 bases, and 10 bases lay in between. The CDR3 consists of 13 residues. CDR1 MNHEY and CDR2 SVGAGI come from the germline V gene. CDR3 loop: CASSYSTGLGYTF. DNA for the CDR3: TGTGCCAGCAGTTACTCGACGGGGCTGGGCTACACCTTC.

This clone came up a few times. The J gene is TRBJ2-2, the V gene TRBV9, with a possible D match to TRBD1 (5 bases). V lost 0 bases to trimming and J lost 1 base, with 19 bases between them. The CDR3 is 19 residues long. Germline values: CDR1 SGDLS, CDR2 YYNGEE. In DNA, the CDR3 is TGTGCCAGCAGCGTAGTCTCTGGCCTGGGGCTGTGGAACACCGGGGAGCTGTTTTTT. Its protein product is CASSVVSGLGLWNTGELFF.

The chain employs TRBV6-6 and TRBJ1-6; D uncertain. With 4 bases removed from V and 9 bases from J, the gap between germline ends came to 7 bases. CDR3 length: 12 residues. Germline V CDR1 and CDR2: MNHNY, SVGAGI (reference sequence). This chain's CDR3 is CASSSPTSPLHF. The CDR3, as DNA: TGTGCCAGCAGTTCCCCAACTTCACCCCTCCACTTT.

V is TRBV9 and J is TRBJ1-3; 8 positions agree with TRBD1. After removal of 7 bases from V and 2 bases from J, the junction contained 8 bases not matched to a gene. The CDR3 is 15 residues long. Germline-derived CDR1 and CDR2 are SGDLS and YYNGEE. CDR3 sequence reads: CASGMTGEPGNTIYF. The CDR3 DNA follows: TGTGCCAGCGGGATGACAGGGGAACCTGGAAACACCATATATTTT.

The chain combines TRBV7-6 with TRBJ2-3; TRBD2 matches 13 bases. This CDR3 contains 16 residues. From germline, CDR1 is SGHVS and CDR2 FNYEAQ. The junction had 2 bases not matched to a gene; V was cut back by 0 bases and J by 5 bases. The CDR3 DNA sequence: TGTGCCAGCAGCTTAGCGAGGACTAGCGGGGGAGATACGCAGTATTTT. It specifies CASSLARTSGGDTQYF.

The chain has TRBV28 and TRBJ1-5; tentatively, D is TRBD1 (5 bases). Trimming took 5 bases from V and 1 from J, leaving 18 bases between them. This CDR3 is built from 17 residues. CDR1 and CDR2 (germline): MDHEN, SYDVKM. Here the CDR3 reads CASSLPGRVRSNQPQHF. In nucleotides, the CDR3 is TGTGCCAGCAGTCTACCAGGGAGGGTTAGGAGCAATCAGCCCCAGCATTTT.

The genes are TRBV7-9 and TRBJ2-5; TRBD2 is a possible D gene (6 bases). Germline CDR1 reads SEHNR; CDR2 reads FQNEAQ (reference sequence). V lost 5 bases and J 4 bases, leaving 20 bases between the germline ends. This CDR3 region has 16 residues. For the CDR3, the DNA is TGTGCCAGCAGCCCCGGAGGGGCGGGATGGGGAGAGACCCAGTACTTC. Amino acid sequence: CASSPGGAGWGETQYF.

The table lists this clone with a few counts. The rearrangement joins TRBV9 to TRBJ2-2; 7 nucleotides align to TRBD2. The V gene end was trimmed by 0 bases and the J gene end by 6 bases; junction bases not matched to a gene: 8. This CDR3 is 16 amino acids long. The V gene's germline CDR1 is SGDLS and CDR2 YYNGEE. This CDR3 reads CASSVGGGGGSGELFF. DNA of the CDR3: TGTGCCAGCAGCGTAGGTGGCGGGGGTGGATCCGGGGAGCTGTTTTTT.

This rearrangement joins TRBV18 to TRBJ1-2, with unresolved D. CDR3 length: 16 residues. Germline values: CDR1 KGHSH, CDR2 LQKENI. Trimming left V 0 bases short and J 0 bases short, with 11 bases between. The CDR3 DNA reads TGTGCCAGCTCACCACCCGTCACAGTTACTAACTATGGCTACACCTTC. Translated, it gives CASSPPVTVTNYGYTF. Full variable domain (missing parts from reference TRBV18 and TRBJ1-2): NAGVMQNPRHLVRRRGQEARLRCSPMKGHSHVYWYRQLPEEGLKFMVYLQKENIIDESGMPKERFSAEFPKEGPSILRIQQVVRGDSAAYFCASSPPVTVTNYGYTFGSGTRLTVV.